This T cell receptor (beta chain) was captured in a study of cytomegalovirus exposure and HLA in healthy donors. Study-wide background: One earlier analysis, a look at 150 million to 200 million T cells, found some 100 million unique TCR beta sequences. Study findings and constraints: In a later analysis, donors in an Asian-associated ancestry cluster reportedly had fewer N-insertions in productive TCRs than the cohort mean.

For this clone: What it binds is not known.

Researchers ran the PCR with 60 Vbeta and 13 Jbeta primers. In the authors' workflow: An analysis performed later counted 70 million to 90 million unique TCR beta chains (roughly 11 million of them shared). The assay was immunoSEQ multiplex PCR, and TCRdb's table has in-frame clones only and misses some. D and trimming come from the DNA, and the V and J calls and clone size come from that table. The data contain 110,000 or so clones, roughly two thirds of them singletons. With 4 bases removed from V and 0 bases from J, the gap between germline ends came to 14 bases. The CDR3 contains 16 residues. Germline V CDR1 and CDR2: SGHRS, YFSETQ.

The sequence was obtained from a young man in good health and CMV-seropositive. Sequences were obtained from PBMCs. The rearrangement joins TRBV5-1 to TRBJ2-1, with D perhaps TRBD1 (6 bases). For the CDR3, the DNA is TGCGCCAGCAGCCATGGGGGCCTCAGCTCCTACAATGAGCAGTTCTTC. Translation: CASSHGGLSSYNEQFF.